The 16 T cell receptor beta chains below all came from one sample that was sequenced in a study of T-cell reconstitution after alpha-beta-depleted transplantation in children. TCRbeta library construction was performed incorporating unique molecular identifiers. TCRdb redid the calling of the PCR reads with MiXCR, one entry per CDR3 protein. This table holds more than 200,000 distinct CDR3 sequences, about 25% found once. The sequenced sample was PBMCs, obtained before TCRalphabeta/CD19-depleted stem cell transplant. The receptor set was obtained from a girl between 2 and 10 years old with Fanconi anemia, due to receive a stem cell transplant.

This clonotype came up many times. This chain links TRBV7-9 with TRBJ2-7, with unresolved D. The CDR3 is 15 residues long. The germline V gene encodes CDR1 SEHNR and CDR2 FQNEAQ (reference sequence). Trimming cost V 0 bases and J 5 bases, with 14 bases left between them. For the CDR3, the DNA is TGTGCCAGCAGCTTAGCAGACACCGGGTGGGACGAGCAGTACTTC. It codes for CASSLADTGWDEQYF.

This clonotype came up many times. V and J are TRBV7-9 and TRBJ2-2, with D hard to call. Trimming shortened V by 3 bases and J by 8 bases, and 10 bases separated the two germline ends. The germline CDR1 and CDR2 sequences are SEHNR and FQNEAQ (reference sequence). The CDR3 runs 13 residues. The CDR3 DNA reads TGTGCCAGCAGCTTCCGACACGATGGGGAGCTGTTTTTT. It translates to CASSFRHDGELFF.

This clonotype was recorded at least ten times. This chain connects TRBV4-1 to TRBJ2-7; 12 nucleotides match TRBD2. Germline V gives CDR1 MGHRA, CDR2 YSYEKL. V was pared by 3 bases and J by 4 bases, with 7 bases of the junction left unmatched. The CDR3 totals 16 residues. The CDR3 protein is CASSHLTSGSLYEQYF. CDR3 nucleotide sequence: TGCGCCAGCAGCCACTTGACTAGCGGGAGTTTGTACGAGCAGTACTTC.

The rearrangement uses TRBV28 and TRBJ1-1, with D hard to call. There are 12 residues in the CDR3. V shed 10 bases and J shed 3 bases, with 12 bases lying between them. Germline values: CDR1 MDHEN, CDR2 SYDVKM. The CDR3 nucleotides are TGTGCCACCCGGGCAGCTTACACTGAAGCTTTCTTT. It encodes CATRAAYTEAFF.

In this sample, this clonotype turned up many times. The chain couples TRBV2 to TRBJ1-2; 7 bases match TRBD1. Germline loops: CDR1 SNHLY, CDR2 FYNNEI. Trimming cost V 3 bases and J 4 bases; bases outside gene matches: 14. This CDR3 has 17 residues. The CDR3 DNA follows: TGTGCCAGCAGTGATCCCGTACCCGACAGGGCTGGCTATGGCTACACCTTC. It specifies CASSDPVPDRAGYGYTF.

There are many counts of this clonotype. V is TRBV29-1 and J is TRBJ2-7; a weak D match, TRBD1 (6 bases). CDR3 size: 11 residues. Germline CDR1 reads SQVTM; CDR2 reads ANQGSEA. Trimming removed 7 bases at V and 3 bases at J, with 10 bases between. The CDR3 region is CSGTDLYEQYF. The CDR3 nucleotides are TGCAGCGGGACAGACCTCTACGAGCAGTACTTC.

This rearrangement joins TRBV29-1 to TRBJ2-1; D may be TRBD2 (6 bases). The CDR3 length is 11 residues. Looked up from germline, CDR1 is SQVTM and CDR2 is ANQGSEA. V shed 4 bases and J shed 9 bases, with 10 bases lying between them. CDR3 sequence (DNA): TGCAGCGTTGTCCAGGGAGGTGAGCAGTTCTTC. Translated, it gives CSVVQGGEQFF.

On this clonotype itself: Compared with germline, one end of the junction differs, possibly owing to a read error. This chain connects TRBV6-2 or TRBV6-3 to TRBJ2-3; D is unclear. This CDR3 region has 14 residues. Germline CDR1 is MNHEY and CDR2 is SVGEGT. The DNA for the CDR3 is TGTGCCAGCAGTTACGTAGCAAGCACAGATACGCAGTGTTTT. Its translation: CASSYVASTDTQCF.

The J gene is TRBJ2-7, the V gene TRBV11-1; D may be TRBD1 or TRBD2 (5 bases each). The V gene lost 0 bases and the J gene lost 2 bases, with 11 bases spanning the gap. CDR1 and CDR2 from the germline V gene are SGHAT and FQDESV (reference sequence). This CDR3 comprises 15 residues. The CDR3 DNA reads TGTGCCAGCAGCTTAGCCAGGGACCCCGCCTACGAGCAGTACTTC. It translates to CASSLARDPAYEQYF.

The CDR3 here is CSAIVYEQYF. The CDR3 nucleotides are TGCAGTGCGATCGTCTACGAGCAGTACTTC. J is TRBJ2-7 and V is TRBV20-1; D not certain. There are 10 residues in the CDR3. Per germline, CDR1 DFQATT and CDR2 SNEGSKA (reference sequence). Trimming took off 6 bases at V and 3 bases at J, with 6 bases between the two ends.

This clonotype came up a few times. The DNA of the CDR3 is TGTGCCAGCAGTGACCCGGACAGCGGCCAAGAGACCCAGTACTTC. It translates to CASSDPDSGQETQYF. The rearrangement joins TRBV6-4 to TRBJ2-5, with D maybe TRBD1 (6 bases). Germline V gene sequence: CDR1 MRHNA, CDR2 SNTAGT. Deletions cut 2 bases from V and 1 base from J, with 11 bases between. This CDR3 has 15 residues.

This chain links TRBV7-2 with TRBJ1-2, with D perhaps TRBD1 (5 bases). The germline V gene has CDR1 SGHTA and CDR2 FQGNSA. The CDR3 sequence is 15 residues long. Trimming stripped 1 base from V and 8 bases from J, with 17 bases between. CDR3 sequence reads: CASSLDALGGWGYTF. The CDR3 DNA sequence: TGTGCCAGCAGCTTAGACGCCTTGGGGGGTTGGGGCTACACCTTC.

This clonotype was seen repeatedly, ten times or more. This chain joins TRBV9 and TRBJ2-1, with 14 positions matching TRBD2. The V segment lost 1 base and the J segment 5 bases; nucleotides outside the gene matches: 8. Germline assignment: CDR1 SGDLS and CDR2 YYNGEE. The CDR3 spans 18 residues. The CDR3 DNA reads as TGTGCCAGCAGCGTATCCGGACTAGCGGGAGGTTACGACAATGAGCAGTTCTTC. It specifies CASSVSGLAGGYDNEQFF.

This clonotype was found many times. This chain links TRBV20-1 with TRBJ1-2; tentatively, D is TRBD1 (5 bases). The V and J ends lost 1 base and 4 bases respectively, with 16 bases between them. The CDR3 is made up of 15 amino acids. CDR1 is DFQATT, CDR2 SNEGSKA, per germline (reference sequence). This CDR3 is CSARAVTAPLYGYTF. In DNA, the CDR3 is TGCAGTGCTAGAGCAGTGACAGCCCCGCTCTATGGCTACACCTTC.

Concerning this clonotype itself: This sequence may be a read error, since a much larger clone differs from it by one base. The chain combines TRBV5-6 with TRBJ2-1; possibly TRBD1 for D (6 bases). Trimming took 1 base from V and 2 from J, leaving 16 bases between them. The CDR3 covers 17 residues. The germline V gene encodes CDR1 SGHDT and CDR2 YYEEEE. The CDR3 here is CASSLSSDRRTYNEQFF. CDR3 DNA sequence: TGTGCCAGCAGCTTGTCGAGCGACAGGCGTACCTACAATGAGCAGTTCTTC. Supplemented by reference TRBV5-6 and TRBJ2-1, the full variable domain reads DAGVTQSPTHLIKTRGQQVTLRCSPKSGHDTVSWYQQALGQGPQFIFQYYEEEERQRGNFPDRFSGHQFPNYSSELNVNALLLGDSALYLCASSLSSDRRTYNEQFFGPGTRLTVL.

The sample holds a few counts of this clonotype. This chain uses TRBV19 with TRBJ2-1; the D is unclear. The V and J ends lost 5 bases and 0 bases respectively, with 8 bases between them. Germline V gene lookup returns CDR1 LNHDA and CDR2 SQIVND (reference sequence). The CDR3 is 14 residues long. The CDR3 loop reads CASSPRSSYNEQFF. The CDR3 nucleotides are TGTGCCAGTAGTCCGCGGAGCTCCTACAATGAGCAGTTCTTC.